A selection of T cell receptor beta chains follows, all from one sample in a study of shared clonotypes between healthy human individuals. TCRdb keeps only in-frame clones here, not all; method: immunoSEQ multiplex PCR. The data show around 440,000 clones, roughly three quarters seen once. The source material was PBMCs. Receptors were obtained from a middle-aged woman in good health. Some clones in this sample may be carry-over from other donors' samples. The CDR3 runs from the conserved cysteine through the conserved F or W. D genes are given only for firm matches. Expanded clones are given a class, and other clones once, few, many or no size at all.

d_call	v_call	j_call	clone_size	cdr3_aa	cdr3_nt
NA	TRBV6-1	TRBJ1-5	NA	CATSVGRSDQPQHF	TGTGCCACCTCGGTGGGTCGGAGTGATCAGCCCCAGCATTTT
NA	TRBV4-2	TRBJ2-4	few	CASSQVGNSVAKNIQYF	TGTGCCAGCAGCCAAGTCGGGAACTCCGTAGCCAAAAACATTCAGTACTTC
NA	TRBV7-6	TRBJ2-5	few	CASSSPGYQETQYF	TGTGCCAGCAGCTCCCCGGGGTACCAAGAGACCCAGTACTTC
NA	TRBV21-1	TRBJ2-7	NA	CASSAKSGPDASEQYF	TGTGCCAGCAGCGCTAAGTCCGGGCCGGACGCGTCCGAGCAGTACTTC
NA	TRBV5-8	TRBJ2-7	few	CASSLEPGEVYEQYF	TGTGCCAGCAGCTTGGAACCGGGAGAGGTCTACGAGCAGTACTTC
NA	TRBV28	TRBJ1-2	NA	CASSLGQDNYGYTF	TGTGCCAGCAGTTTGGGGCAGGATAACTATGGCTACACCTTC
NA	TRBV4-3	TRBJ1-5	NA	CASSQDVGQPQHF	TGCGCCAGCAGCCAAGATGTGGGTCAGCCCCAGCATTTT
NA	TRBV5-1	TRBJ2-2	NA	CASSEQGLDTGELFF	TGCGCCAGCAGCGAACAGGGTTTAGACACCGGGGAGCTGTTTTTT
NA	TRBV27	TRBJ1-5	NA	CASSSQGLYQPQHF	TGTGCCAGCAGTTCCCAGGGTTTATATCAGCCCCAGCATTTT
NA	TRBV15	TRBJ1-5	NA	CATSRDRGNQPQHF	TGTGCCACCAGCAGAGACAGGGGAAATCAGCCCCAGCATTTT
TRBD1	TRBV18	TRBJ1-5	NA	CASSPSGGQGMDQPQHF	TGTGCCAGCTCACCATCAGGGGGACAGGGGATGGATCAGCCCCAGCATTTT
TRBD1	TRBV30	TRBJ1-5	NA	CAWSYGDRGQPQHF	TGTGCCTGGAGTTACGGGGACAGGGGGCAGCCCCAGCATTTT
TRBD1	TRBV19	TRBJ1-4	NA	CASSIQGANEKLFF	TGTGCCAGTAGTATCCAGGGGGCTAATGAAAAACTGTTTTTT
NA	TRBV28	TRBJ1-5	few	CASNSNQPQHF	TGTGCCAGCAATAGCAATCAGCCCCAGCATTTT
NA	TRBV30	TRBJ1-2	NA	CAWSRGQGYGYTF	TGTGCCTGGTCCCGGGGGCAGGGGTATGGCTACACCTTC
NA	TRBV7-8	TRBJ2-2	NA	CASSPAGTPNTGELFF	TGTGCCAGCAGCCCCGCTGGGACACCGAACACCGGGGAGCTGTTTTTT
NA	TRBV28	TRBJ2-7	few	CASSWQGRNEQYF	TGTGCCAGCAGTTGGCAGGGACGAAACGAGCAGTACTTC
TRBD1	TRBV18	TRBJ1-5	NA	CASSDDREYNQPQHF	TGTGCCAGCTCAGATGACAGGGAGTATAATCAGCCCCAGCATTTT
TRBD1	TRBV6-5	TRBJ2-1	NA	CASSYYRGAYNEQFF	TGTGCCAGCAGTTACTACAGGGGTGCCTACAATGAGCAGTTCTTC
TRBD2	TRBV5-4	TRBJ2-1	NA	CASSPPGLAGATNEQFF	TGTGCCAGCAGCCCGCCGGGACTAGCGGGAGCGACCAATGAGCAGTTCTTC